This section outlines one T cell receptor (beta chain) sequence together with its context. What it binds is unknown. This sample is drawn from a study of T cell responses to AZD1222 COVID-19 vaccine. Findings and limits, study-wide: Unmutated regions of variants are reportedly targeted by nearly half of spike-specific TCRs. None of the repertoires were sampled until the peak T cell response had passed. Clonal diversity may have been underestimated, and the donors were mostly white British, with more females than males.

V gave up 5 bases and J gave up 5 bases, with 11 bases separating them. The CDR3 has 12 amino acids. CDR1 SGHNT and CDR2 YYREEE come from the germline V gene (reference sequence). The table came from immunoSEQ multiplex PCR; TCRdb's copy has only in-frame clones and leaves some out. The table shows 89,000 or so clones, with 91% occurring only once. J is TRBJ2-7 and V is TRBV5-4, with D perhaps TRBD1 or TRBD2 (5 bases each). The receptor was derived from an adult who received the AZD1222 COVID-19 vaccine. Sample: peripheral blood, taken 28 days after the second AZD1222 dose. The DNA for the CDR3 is TGTGCCAGCAGAAGGGACGAGCACGAGCAGTACTTC. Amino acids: CASRRDEHEQYF.